The present T cell receptor beta chain was sequenced within a study of blood T cell repertoires in COVID-19. Study as a whole: Spain, Italy and the United States supplied samples that represented acute and convalescent COVID-19. The cDNA or gDNA used as material had been derived from T cells, B-cell-depleted T cells, or PBMCs.

Original methodology: Reference gene primer amplification in the assay estimated nucleated cell counts. Profiling relied on immunoSEQ multiplex PCR, and the TCRdb table lists in-frame clones only, not all of them. V and J calls and clone size are given by that table; D and trimming were obtained from the DNA. The data hold some 200,000 clones, with roughly 79% observed a single time. This clone occurred a few times. Trimming shortened V by 0 bases and J by 4 bases, and 10 bases separated the two germline ends. The CDR3 extends over 14 amino acids. Germline V gives CDR1 GTSNPN, CDR2 SVGIG (reference sequence).

Material: peripheral blood. This clonotype was obtained from a woman in her seventies with acute or convalescent COVID-19. The chain employs TRBV30 and TRBJ1-5, with no clear D. The CDR3 loop is CAWSVQAGNQPQHF. CDR3 nucleotides: TGTGCCTGGAGTGTTCAGGCAGGAAATCAGCCCCAGCATTTT.